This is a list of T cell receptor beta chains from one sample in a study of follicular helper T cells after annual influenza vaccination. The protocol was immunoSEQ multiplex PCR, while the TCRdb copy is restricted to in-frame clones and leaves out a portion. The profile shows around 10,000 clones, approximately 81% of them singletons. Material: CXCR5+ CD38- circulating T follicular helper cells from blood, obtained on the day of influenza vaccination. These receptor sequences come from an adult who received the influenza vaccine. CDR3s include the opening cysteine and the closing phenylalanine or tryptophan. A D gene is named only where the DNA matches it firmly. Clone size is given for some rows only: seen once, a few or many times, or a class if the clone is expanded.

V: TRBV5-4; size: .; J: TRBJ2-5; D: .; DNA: TGTGCCAGCAGCTACCCGGGGGTGGAGACCCAGTACTTC; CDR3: CASSYPGVETQYF
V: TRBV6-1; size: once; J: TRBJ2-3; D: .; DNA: TGTGCCAGCAGTGGGGCAGTGCGTACGCAGTATTTT; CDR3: CASSGAVRTQYF
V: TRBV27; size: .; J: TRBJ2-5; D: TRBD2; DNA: TGTGCCAGCAATCCCCATAGCGGGGGGTCCGAACAGACCCAGTACTTC; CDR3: CASNPHSGGSEQTQYF
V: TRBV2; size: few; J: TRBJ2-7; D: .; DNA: TGTGCCAGCAGTGAGACGGACTACGAGCAGTACTTC; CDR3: CASSETDYEQYF
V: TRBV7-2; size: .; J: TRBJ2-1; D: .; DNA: TGTGCCAGCAGCTCTCAGGGTTCGTACAATGAGCAGTTCTTC; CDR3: CASSSQGSYNEQFF
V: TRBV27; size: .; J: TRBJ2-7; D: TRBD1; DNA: TGTGCCAGCAGTCTCCAGACAGGGGGCTACGAGCAGTACTTC; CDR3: CASSLQTGGYEQYF
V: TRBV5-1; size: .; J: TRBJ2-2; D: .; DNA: TGCGCCAGCAGCTTGTTGACGGGGGCCGGCACCGGGGAGCTGTTTTTT; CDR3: CASSLLTGAGTGELFF
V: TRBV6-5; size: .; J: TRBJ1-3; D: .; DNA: TGTGCCAGCAGTTACTCGAAGGGAGATTGGGGAAACACCATATATTTT; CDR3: CASSYSKGDWGNTIYF
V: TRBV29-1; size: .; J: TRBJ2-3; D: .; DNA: TGCAGCGTTGAGGGTCAGTACACAGATACGCAGTATTTT; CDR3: CSVEGQYTDTQYF
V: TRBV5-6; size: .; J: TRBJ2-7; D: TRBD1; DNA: TGTGCCAGCAGCTTGGCCATCGGGACAGGGACAGGAGAGCAGTACTTC; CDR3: CASSLAIGTGTGEQYF
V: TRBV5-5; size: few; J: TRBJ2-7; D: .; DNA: TGTGCCAGCAGCCAACACACGGACACCCGGTGTTACTTC; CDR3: CASSQHTDTRCYF
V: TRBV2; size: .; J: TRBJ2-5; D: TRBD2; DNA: TGTGCCAGCAGGCCGGGACTAGAAAGGGCAGAGACCCAGTACTTC; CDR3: CASRPGLERAETQYF
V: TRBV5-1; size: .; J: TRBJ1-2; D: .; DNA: TGCGCCAGCAGCTTGGATGGGCCTCGGTATGGCTACACCTTC; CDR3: CASSLDGPRYGYTF
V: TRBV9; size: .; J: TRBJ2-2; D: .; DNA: TGTGCCAGCAGCGTAGCGGGCGGGAAGGGCGGGGAGCTGTTTTTT; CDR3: CASSVAGGKGGELFF
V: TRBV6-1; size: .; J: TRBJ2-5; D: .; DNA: TGTGCCAGCAGTGACCCCGGAGCCCGGGGGACCCAGTACTTC; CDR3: CASSDPGARGTQYF
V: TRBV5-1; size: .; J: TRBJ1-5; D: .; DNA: TGCGCCAGCAGCATCGACAGTACTAATCAGCCCCAGCATTTT; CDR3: CASSIDSTNQPQHF
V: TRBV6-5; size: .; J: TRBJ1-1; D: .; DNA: TGTGCCAGCACCCAGGGAATCGAAGCTTTCTTT; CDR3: CASTQGIEAFF
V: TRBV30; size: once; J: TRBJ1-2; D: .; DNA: TGTGCCTGGAGTTCCCGGGCCTTCTATGGCTACACCTTC; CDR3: CAWSSRAFYGYTF
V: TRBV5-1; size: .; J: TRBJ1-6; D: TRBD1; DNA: TGCGCCAGCAGCACGGACAGGGCTAATTCACCCCTCCACTTT; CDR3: CASSTDRANSPLHF
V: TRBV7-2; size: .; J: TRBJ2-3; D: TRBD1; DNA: TGTGCCAGCGGAACAGGGGGCGGGTCAGATACGCAGTATTTT; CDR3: CASGTGGGSDTQYF